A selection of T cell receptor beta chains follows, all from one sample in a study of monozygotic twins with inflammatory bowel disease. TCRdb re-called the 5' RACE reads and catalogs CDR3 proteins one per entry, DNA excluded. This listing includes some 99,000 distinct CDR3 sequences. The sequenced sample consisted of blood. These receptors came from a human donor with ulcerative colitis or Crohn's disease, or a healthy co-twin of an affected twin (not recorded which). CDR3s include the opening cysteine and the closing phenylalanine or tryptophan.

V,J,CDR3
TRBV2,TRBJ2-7,CASRGSSGGYEQYF
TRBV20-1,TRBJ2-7,CSARASWKREVPYEQYF
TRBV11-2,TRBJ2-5,CASSLDGAGIHETQYF
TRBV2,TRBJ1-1,CASHPRTGDTEAFF
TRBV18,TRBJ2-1,CASSRRTSADEQFF
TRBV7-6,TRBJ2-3,CASSLYRLAVGTDTQYF
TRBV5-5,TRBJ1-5,CASSLDQGDQPQHF
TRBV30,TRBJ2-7,CAWDRRASGDYEQYF
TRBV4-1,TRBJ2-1,CASSQDPVLPYNEQFF
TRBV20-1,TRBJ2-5,CSARIGHQETQYF
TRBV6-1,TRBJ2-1,CASSLAGEYNEQFF
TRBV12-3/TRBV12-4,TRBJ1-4,CASSLAREKLFF
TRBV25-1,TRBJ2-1,CASRGQNNEQFF
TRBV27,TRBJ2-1,CACRGGRMYNEQFF
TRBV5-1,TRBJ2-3,CASSPTPLRPDTQYF
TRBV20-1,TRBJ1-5,CSARSRRQYSNQPQHF
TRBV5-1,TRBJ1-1,CASKAEPGDTEAFF
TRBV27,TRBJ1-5,CASRTGNQPQHF
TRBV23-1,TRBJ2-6,CASSHCRRSGANVLTF
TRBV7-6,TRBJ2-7,CASSFWDPTTSYEQYF
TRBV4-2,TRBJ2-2,CASSQVRLAGSTGELFF
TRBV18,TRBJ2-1,CASSNSYNEQFF
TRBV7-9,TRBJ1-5,CASSLGPWTGPNQPQHF
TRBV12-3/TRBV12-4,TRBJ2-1,CASSFPQGVYNEQFF
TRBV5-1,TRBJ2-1,CASSFETSFYNEQFF
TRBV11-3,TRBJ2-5,CASSIGFRETQYF
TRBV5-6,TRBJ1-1,CASSPLGQGKTEAFF
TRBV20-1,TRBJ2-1,CSALVGAGALRDEQFF
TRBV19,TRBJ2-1,CASSLSGGRNNEQFF
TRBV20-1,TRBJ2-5,CSAKEARQTQYF
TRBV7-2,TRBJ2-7,CASSLAWGQTYEQYF
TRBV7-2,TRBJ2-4,CASSSGGGENIQYF
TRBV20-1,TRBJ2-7,CSAREPWTSGDYEQYF
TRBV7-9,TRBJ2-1,CASSLSLAGAYNEQFF
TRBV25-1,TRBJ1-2,CASRADLGQGNYGYTF
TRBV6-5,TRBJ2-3,CASSYSSGSRGDTQYF
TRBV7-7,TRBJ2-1,CASSHTGKGGDNEQFF
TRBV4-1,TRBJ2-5,CASSQERSGRARETQYF
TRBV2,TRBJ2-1,CASKTLGEPYNEQFF
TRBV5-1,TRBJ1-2,CASSNRPSYGYTF
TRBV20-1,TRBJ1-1,CSAPRRDRSTEAFF
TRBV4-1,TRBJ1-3,CASSQEDGRSGNTIYF
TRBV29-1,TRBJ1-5,CSVADRINQPQHF
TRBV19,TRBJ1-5,CASRLTALNQPQHF
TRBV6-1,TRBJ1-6,CASSEHSYNSPLHF
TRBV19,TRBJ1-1,CASSIHRNSEAFF
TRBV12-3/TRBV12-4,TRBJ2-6,CASSFGRGSSGANVLTF
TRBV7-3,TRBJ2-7,CASSKTREPKDEQYF
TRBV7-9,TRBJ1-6,CASSLDSEGSPLHF
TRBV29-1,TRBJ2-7,CSAADPNSYEQYF
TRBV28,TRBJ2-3,CASDEPGHPSSTDTQYF